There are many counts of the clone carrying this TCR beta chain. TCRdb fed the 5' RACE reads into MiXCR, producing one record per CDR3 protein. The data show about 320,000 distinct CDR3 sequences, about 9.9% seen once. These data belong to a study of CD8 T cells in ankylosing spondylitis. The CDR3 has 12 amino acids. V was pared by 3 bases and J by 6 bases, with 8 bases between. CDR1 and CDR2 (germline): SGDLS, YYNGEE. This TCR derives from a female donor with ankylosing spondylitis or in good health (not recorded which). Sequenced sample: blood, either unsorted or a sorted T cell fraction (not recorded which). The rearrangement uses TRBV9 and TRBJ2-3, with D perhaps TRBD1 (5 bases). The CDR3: CASSEQDDTQYF. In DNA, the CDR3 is TGTGCCAGCAGCGAACAGGACGATACGCAGTATTTT.